Below, 22 T cell receptor beta chains from the same sample are listed, as sequenced in a study of T cell responses to AZD1222 COVID-19 vaccine. Assay used: immunoSEQ multiplex PCR; TCRdb lists only in-frame clones, some missing. This repertoire shows 85,000 or so clones, roughly 86% found once; its top ten account for around 5.9%. The specimen was peripheral blood, collected 28 days after the second AZD1222 dose. These receptors came from an adult who received the AZD1222 COVID-19 vaccine.

The V gene is TRBV7-2, the J gene TRBJ1-5; D call uncertain. This CDR3 contains 13 residues. The V and J ends lost 5 bases and 6 bases respectively, with 11 bases between them. Germline assignment: CDR1 SGHTA and CDR2 FQGNSA. The CDR3: CASSPRGGQPQHF. The DNA for the CDR3 is TGTGCCAGCAGCCCACGAGGAGGTCAGCCCCAGCATTTT.

This chain uses TRBV4-3 with TRBJ2-7, with D possibly matching TRBD1 (5 bases). The CDR3 covers 14 residues. Trimming took off 4 bases at V and 4 bases at J, with 14 bases between the two ends. Germline loops: CDR1 LGHNA, CDR2 YSLEER. The CDR3 loop is CASSLSGAAYEQYF. Written as DNA, the CDR3 is TGCGCCAGCAGCCTCTCTGGGGCGGCGTACGAGCAGTACTTC.

This rearrangement joins TRBV28 to TRBJ1-3; a weak D match, TRBD1 (6 bases). Trimming took 7 bases from V and 0 from J, leaving 13 bases between them. Germline V gene data show CDR1 as MDHEN and CDR2 as SYDVKM. The CDR3 has 15 residues. CDR3 sequence: CASTPTGSSGNTIYF. Here the CDR3 DNA reads TGTGCCAGCACCCCCACAGGGAGCTCTGGAAACACCATATATTTT. The variable domain in full, completed from reference TRBV28 and TRBJ1-3, reads DVKVTQSSRYLVKRTGEKVFLECVQDMDHENMFWYRQDPGLGLRLIYFSYDVKMKEKGDIPEGYSVSREKKERFSLILESASTNQTSMYLCASTPTGSSGNTIYFGEGSWLTVV.

The J gene is TRBJ1-2, the V gene TRBV25-1; 9 bases are a match to TRBD1. The length of the CDR3 is 15 residues. Germline V gene lookup returns CDR1 MGHDK and CDR2 SYGVNS. The V gene end was trimmed by 3 bases and the J gene end by 4 bases; junction bases not matched to a gene: 6. The DNA for the CDR3 is TGTGCCAGCAGTGAGGGGACAGGGTCCCGCTATGGCTACACCTTC. This sequence encodes CASSEGTGSRYGYTF.

The chain has TRBV5-4 and TRBJ1-4; weak D call: TRBD1 (6 bases). V was trimmed by 1 base and J by 7 bases, leaving 11 bases between them. The CDR3 consists of 14 residues. Germline CDR1 reads SGHNT; CDR2 reads YYREEE (reference sequence). The CDR3 DNA reads TGTGCCAGCAGCTTGTTTGGGGGCGGTGAAAAACTGTTTTTT. Translation: CASSLFGGGEKLFF.

DNA for the CDR3: TGCGCCAGCAGCCAGAACCCATCTCGCGGGGGGGGGAATGAGCAGTTCTTC. It is translated as CASSQNPSRGGGNEQFF. The J gene is TRBJ2-1, the V gene TRBV4-1, with 9 bases identical to TRBD2. CDR1 and CDR2 from the germline V gene are MGHRA and YSYEKL. Trimming at V came to 3 bases and at J to 7 bases, leaving 13 bases not matched to a gene. CDR3 size: 17 residues.

J is TRBJ2-7 and V is TRBV10-3, with 13 bases lining up with TRBD2. CDR1 is ENHRY, CDR2 SYGVKD, per germline. V lost 6 bases and J lost 9; bases outside the gene matches: 11. The CDR3 length is 15 residues. CDR3 sequence: CAIRTGTSGTPGQYF. CDR3 DNA sequence: TGTGCCATCAGAACCGGGACTAGCGGGACCCCGGGGCAGTACTTC.

This chain uses TRBV28 with TRBJ2-7; tentative D call: TRBD1 (6 bases). Trimming left V 6 bases short and J 3 bases short, with 15 bases between. The CDR3 consists of 14 residues. Germline loops: CDR1 MDHEN, CDR2 SYDVKM. The CDR3 here is CASSFSRDNYEQYF. The CDR3 region has the DNA TGTGCCAGCAGCTTTTCCCGGGACAACTACGAGCAGTACTTC.

This clone has just a few counts. This chain connects TRBV30 to TRBJ1-3; no clear D. CDR1 GTSNPN and CDR2 SVGIG come from the germline V gene (reference sequence). V lost 2 bases and J 0 bases, leaving 8 bases between the germline ends. The CDR3 extends over 14 amino acids. CDR3 coding DNA: TGTGCCTGGAGTCCCGGGAGCTCTGGAAACACCATATATTTT. It specifies CAWSPGSSGNTIYF.

The rearrangement joins TRBV7-9 to TRBJ2-1, with 9 bases fitting TRBD2. Germline CDR1 and CDR2: SEHNR and FQNEAQ (reference sequence). There are 14 residues in the CDR3. V lost 6 bases to trimming and J lost 4 bases; unmatched junction nucleotides: 4. For the CDR3, the DNA is TGTGCCAGCAGTAGCGGGAGCGGGTACAATGAGCAGTTCTTC. It yields the protein CASSSGSGYNEQFF.

The chain employs TRBV7-9 and TRBJ2-1, with D possibly being TRBD1 or TRBD2 (7 bases each). V lost 5 bases to trimming and J lost 2 bases, with 13 bases between them. CDR1 is SEHNR, CDR2 FQNEAQ, per germline (reference sequence). The CDR3 has 15 residues. CDR3 sequence (DNA): TGTGCCAGCAGCATCAGGGGGGGGACCTACAATGAGCAGTTCTTC. This gives the protein CASSIRGGTYNEQFF.

The chain carries TRBV6-2 or TRBV6-3 and TRBJ2-1; the match to TRBD1 covers 9 bases. CDR1 is MNHEY and CDR2 is SVGEGT in the germline V gene. Losses at the gene ends were 2 bases for V and 6 bases for J; bases not matched to a gene: 8. The CDR3 contains 16 residues. The CDR3 nucleotides are TGTGCCAGCAGTTACCATACAGGGGGCTCGGGCAATGAGCAGTTCTTC. Translating it yields CASSYHTGGSGNEQFF.

The chain is built from TRBV3-1 (or the pseudogene TRBV3-2) and TRBJ1-2; D is unclear. Germline values: CDR1 LGHDT, CDR2 YNNKEL (reference sequence). V gave up 1 base and J gave up 4 bases, with 4 bases separating them. This CDR3 is built from 12 residues. CDR3 nucleotide sequence: TGTGCCAGCAGCCAAGTGACCTATGGCTACACCTTC. As protein: CASSQVTYGYTF.

The rearrangement joins TRBV9 to TRBJ1-3, with D possibly matching TRBD1 (6 bases). V was pared by 0 bases and J by 1 base, with 8 bases between. The CDR3 length is 15 residues. CDR1 is SGDLS, CDR2 YYNGEE, per germline. The CDR3 bases are TGTGCCAGCAGCGTAGGAGGGGGATCTGGAAACACCATATATTTT. This sequence encodes CASSVGGGSGNTIYF. Full variable domain (remainder filled in from reference TRBV9 and TRBJ1-3): DSGVTQTPKHLITATGQRVTLRCSPRSGDLSVYWYQQSLDQGLQFLIQYYNGEERAKGNILERFSAQQFPDLHSELNLSSLELGDSALYFCASSVGGGSGNTIYFGEGSWLTVV.

V gene TRBV5-6 combines with J gene TRBJ1-5; D not certain. CDR3 length: 15 amino acids. Per germline, CDR1 SGHDT and CDR2 YYEEEE. Trimming took 6 bases from V and 4 from J, leaving 17 bases between them. The CDR3 sequence: CASTSSQRVNQPQHF. CDR3 nucleotide sequence: TGTGCCAGCACCTCGAGCCAGAGGGTTAATCAGCCCCAGCATTTT.

The genes are TRBV19 and TRBJ2-1; TRBD2 matches at 9 bases. CDR1 and CDR2 (germline): LNHDA, SQIVND (reference sequence). V was clipped by 7 bases and J by 8 bases; unmatched bases: 12. CDR3 length: 15 residues. CDR3 sequence reads: CASIPLAGSRDEQFF. The DNA of the CDR3 is TGTGCCAGTATCCCCCTAGCGGGATCACGCGATGAGCAGTTCTTC.

The genes are TRBV6-5 and TRBJ2-7, with a tentative D call TRBD2 (5 bases). The V gene lost 4 bases and the J gene lost 5 bases, with 18 bases spanning the gap. The CDR3 runs to 15 residues. The germline V gene has CDR1 MNHEY and CDR2 SVGAGI. The CDR3 DNA is TGTGCCAGCAGTTCCCTGGTATCGGGGTTCAACGAGCAGTACTTC. Protein: CASSSLVSGFNEQYF.

The chain combines TRBV11-2 with TRBJ2-6; no definite D call. Germline V lookup: CDR1 SGHAT, CDR2 FQNNGV. The CDR3 sequence is 13 residues long. Trimming cost V 1 base and J 8 bases, with 6 bases left between them. CDR3 DNA sequence: TGTGCCAGCAGCTTAGGACGATCCAACGTCCTGACTTTC. This encodes CASSLGRSNVLTF.

Of note for this clone: Other DNA sequences within the sample encode an identical CDR3. This chain joins TRBV18 and TRBJ1-1; 7 bases agree with TRBD1. Per the germline V gene, CDR1 is KGHSH and CDR2 is LQKENI. The CDR3 has 14 residues. V dropped 3 bases and J dropped 2; count of bases not matched to a gene: 3. CDR3 amino acids: CASSPRDRNTEAFF. The CDR3 coding sequence is TGTGCCAGCTCACCGCGGGACAGAAACACTGAAGCTTTCTTT.

The genes are TRBV4-1 and TRBJ2-6; D gene unclear. CDR1 is MGHRA, CDR2 YSYEKL, per germline. The CDR3 has 15 residues. V lost 4 bases to trimming and J lost 1 base, with 8 bases between them. The CDR3 reads CASSLKESGANVLTF. The CDR3 DNA is TGCGCCAGCAGCCTCAAGGAATCTGGGGCCAACGTCCTGACTTTC.

The chain uses TRBV2 and TRBJ2-7, with 14 bases fitting TRBD2. V lost 6 bases and J lost 6; bases outside the gene matches: 4. The CDR3 runs to 14 residues. The germline V gene encodes CDR1 SNHLY and CDR2 FYNNEI. The CDR3 bases are TGTGCCAGCAGCGGGACTAGCGGGAGCTCCGAGCAGTACTTC. Protein sequence: CASSGTSGSSEQYF.

The chain links TRBV15 to TRBJ2-5; TRBD2 is a possible D gene (5 bases). The CDR3 runs to 14 residues. V lost 5 bases and J lost 4, with 14 bases in between. Per the germline V gene, CDR1 is LNHNV and CDR2 is YYDKDF (reference sequence). CDR3 loop: CATSPRTDSETQYF. The CDR3 coding sequence is TGTGCCACCAGCCCCCGGACTGACTCAGAGACCCAGTACTTC. Together with reference TRBV15 and TRBJ2-5, the CDR3 gives the full variable domain: DAMVIQNPRYQVTQFGKPVTLSCSQTLNHNVMYWYQQKSSQAPKLLFHYYDKDFNNEADTPDNFQSRRPNTSFCFLDIRSPGLGDTAMYLCATSPRTDSETQYFGPGTRLLVL.